The 28 T cell receptor beta chains reported below all come from one sample, sequenced in a study of STAT5B mutations in CD4+ large granular lymphocyte leukemia. TCRdb's table, derived via immunoSEQ multiplex PCR, lists solely in-frame clones and lacks some. Of over 45,000 clones listed, about 70% were seen once; the top ten hold less than 2%. Material: CD4+ T cells from blood buffy coats. All receptors derive from a human donor in good health.

This clone has only one observation. V is TRBV2 and J is TRBJ2-7, with TRBD1 matching over 10 bases. Germline CDR1 is SNHLY and CDR2 is FYNNEI. This CDR3 is 15 amino acids long. The V and J ends lost 6 bases and 2 bases, in that order; junction bases with no gene match: 7. Here the CDR3 DNA reads TGTGCCAGCAGGAGGGACAGGGGAGGGGCCTACGAGCAGTACTTC. Its translation: CASRRDRGGAYEQYF.

This clone came up a few times. The chain links TRBV2 to TRBJ1-5; unclear D gene. Trimming took 3 bases from V and 4 from J, leaving 13 bases between them. The germline V gene has CDR1 SNHLY and CDR2 FYNNEI. There are 15 residues in the CDR3. DNA of the CDR3: TGTGCCAGCAGTGATAGCCCGGCAGGAAATCAGCCCCAGCATTTT. Protein product: CASSDSPAGNQPQHF.

V usage is TRBV18 and J usage is TRBJ2-2; tentative D call: TRBD2 (7 bases). The length of the CDR3 is 14 residues. Trimming removed 8 bases from V and 6 bases from J, with 16 bases in between. Germline assignment: CDR1 KGHSH and CDR2 LQKENI. The CDR3 bases are TGTGCCAGCCCCACCTGGGGGGGCCCCGGGGAGCTGTTTTTT. Translating it yields CASPTWGGPGELFF.

The chain couples TRBV27 to TRBJ1-1; D remains unclear. The CDR3 runs to 13 residues. Trimming pared 7 bases from V and 0 bases from J, leaving 9 bases between. From germline, CDR1 is MNHEY and CDR2 SMNVEV (reference sequence). The CDR3 coding sequence is TGTGCCAGCACCTCCCATATGAACACTGAAGCTTTCTTT. Amino acids: CASTSHMNTEAFF.

This clone is a singleton in its sample. The DNA is left out, because the CDR3 cannot be placed on it with certainty; the CDR3 is given as TCRdb lists it. V gene TRBV30 combines with J gene TRBJ1-2; TRBD1 was called by the table and not checked on the DNA. The germline V gene has CDR1 GTSNPN and CDR2 SVGIG (reference sequence). Including both end residues, the CDR3 is 11 amino acids long. CDR3 amino acids: CAWGQGAIMTF.

The chain recombines TRBV30 with TRBJ1-5; D perhaps matches TRBD1 (6 bases). The germline V and J ends were trimmed by 4 bases and 1 base, with 8 bases remaining between them. Germline assignment: CDR1 GTSNPN and CDR2 SVGIG (reference sequence). The CDR3 extends over 13 amino acids. The CDR3 protein is CAWTGVSNQPQHF. Written as DNA, the CDR3 is TGTGCCTGGACAGGGGTAAGCAATCAGCCCCAGCATTTT.

The chain couples TRBV30 to TRBJ2-3; a weak D match, TRBD2 (6 bases). The germline V and J ends were trimmed by 4 bases and 2 bases, with 10 bases remaining between them. Germline CDR1 GTSNPN, CDR2 SVGIG (reference sequence). This CDR3 region has 13 residues. The CDR3 spells CAWTAGTTDTQYF. For the CDR3, the DNA is TGTGCCTGGACGGCGGGAACCACAGATACGCAGTATTTT.

The rearrangement uses TRBV6-1 and TRBJ1-2, with TRBD1 as a possible D gene (5 bases). Germline V CDR1 and CDR2: MNHNS, SASEGT. Trimming stripped 8 bases from V and 2 bases from J, with 12 bases between. The CDR3 extends over 13 amino acids. CDR3: CASRQPTNYGYTF. As DNA, the CDR3 is TGTGCCAGCCGACAGCCGACGAACTATGGCTACACCTTC.

This rearrangement joins TRBV2 to TRBJ2-5; 11 nucleotides line up with TRBD2. The CDR3 totals 18 residues. J was trimmed by 3 bases and V by 4 bases; bases with no gene match: 13. The germline CDR1 and CDR2 sequences are SNHLY and FYNNEI. CDR3 coding DNA: TGTGCCAGCAGTGGACTAGCGGGGCCCTTCTCACCTGAAGAGACCCAGTACTTC. Its translation: CASSGLAGPFSPEETQYF. Complete variable domain (other parts from reference TRBV2 and TRBJ2-5): EPEVTQTPSHQVTQMGQEVILRCVPISNHLYFYWYRQILGQKVEFLVSFYNNEISEKSEIFDDQFSVERPDGSNFTLKIRSTKLEDSAMYFCASSGLAGPFSPEETQYFGPGTRLLVL.

V and J are TRBV20-1 and TRBJ2-5; 8 bases match TRBD1. The CDR3 consists of 11 residues. Germline trimming cut 7 bases from V and 5 bases from J; bases unmatched to any gene: 3. Germline lookup yields CDR1 DFQATT and CDR2 SNEGSKA (reference sequence). CDR3 in DNA: TGCAGTGGGACAGGGTCGGAGACCCAGTACTTC. It yields the protein CSGTGSETQYF.

The genes are TRBV10-3 and TRBJ1-6; 8 bases map to TRBD1. Germline values: CDR1 ENHRY, CDR2 SYGVKD. This CDR3 spans 16 amino acids. Germline trimming cut 10 bases from V and 4 bases from J; bases unmatched to any gene: 12. This CDR3 reads CATNPTGEGYNSPLHF. In nucleotides, the CDR3 is TGTGCCACCAACCCGACAGGGGAGGGGTATAATTCACCCCTCCACTTT.

A single count supports this clone. This sequence joins TRBV19 and TRBJ1-4, with a tentative D call TRBD1 (5 bases). Trimming removed 7 bases at V and 5 bases at J, with 11 bases between. The CDR3 length is 13 residues. CDR1 is LNHDA and CDR2 is SQIVND in the germline V gene (reference sequence). The CDR3 region is CASMGRENEKLFF. The CDR3 DNA is TGTGCCAGTATGGGCAGGGAAAATGAAAAACTGTTTTTT.

The gene calls are TRBV12-5 and TRBJ2-5, with D unresolved. The CDR3 contains 12 residues. V was pared by 3 bases and J by 2 bases, with 4 bases between. CDR1 LGHNT and CDR2 FRNRAP come from the germline V gene. The CDR3 loop reads CASGLGQETQYF. The CDR3 coding sequence is TGTGCTAGTGGTTTAGGGCAAGAGACCCAGTACTTC.

This chain uses TRBV27 with TRBJ2-7; perhaps TRBD1 as D (7 bases). Trimming pared 5 bases from V and 4 bases from J, leaving 18 bases between. The CDR3 loop spans 15 amino acids. CDR1 is MNHEY and CDR2 is SMNVEV in the germline V gene (reference sequence). For the CDR3, the DNA is TGTGCCAGCAGTCCAACGGCGGGACAGTGGTACGAGCAGTACTTC. It encodes CASSPTAGQWYEQYF.

This chain links TRBV19 with TRBJ2-7; D may correspond to TRBD1 or TRBD2 (6 bases each). CDR1 is LNHDA and CDR2 is SQIVND in the germline V gene (reference sequence). The CDR3 is made up of 15 amino acids. V dropped 3 bases and J dropped 2 bases, with 14 bases sitting between them. The CDR3 protein is CASSMGGESTYEQYF. CDR3 DNA: TGTGCCAGTAGTATGGGGGGCGAATCGACCTACGAGCAGTACTTC.

As DNA, the CDR3 is TGTGCCAGCAGCTTAGCTCGGACAGGAGTATACGAGCAGTACGTC. Residues: CASSLARTGVYEQYV. The chain links TRBV7-9 to TRBJ2-7; 7 bases are shared with TRBD1. CDR1 and CDR2 (germline): SEHNR, FQNEAQ (reference sequence). With 0 bases clipped from V and 4 bases from J, the junction kept 6 bases outside the gene matches. The CDR3 contains 15 residues.

The genes are TRBV28 and TRBJ1-2; a weak D match, TRBD1 (5 bases). The V end lost 5 bases, the J end lost 4 bases, and 11 bases lay between the germline ends. The CDR3 spans 13 residues. Per germline, CDR1 MDHEN and CDR2 SYDVKM. CDR3 region: CASSGDGGYGYTF. For the CDR3, the DNA is TGTGCCAGCAGTGGGGACGGGGGCTATGGCTACACCTTC.

CDR3 region: CASSPGQFQETQYF. As DNA, the CDR3 is TGCGCCAGCAGCCCAGGACAGTTCCAAGAGACCCAGTACTTC. The chain couples TRBV5-1 to TRBJ2-5; the D gene is possibly TRBD1 (6 bases). Germline CDR1 SGHRS, CDR2 YFSETQ. V was pared by 4 bases and J by 1 base, with 11 bases between. This CDR3 spans 14 amino acids.

This clone was seen only once. The genes are TRBV19 and TRBJ1-4; tentatively, D is TRBD1 (6 bases). The length of the CDR3 is 16 residues. Germline V CDR1 and CDR2: LNHDA, SQIVND (reference sequence). Trimming left V 3 bases short and J 3 bases short, with 14 bases between. CDR3 region: CASSIMTGGANEKLFF. CDR3 DNA: TGTGCCAGTAGTATCATGACAGGAGGTGCTAATGAAAAACTGTTTTTT.

V gene TRBV30 combines with J gene TRBJ1-4; D may be TRBD1 (6 bases). Trimming shortened V by 5 bases and J by 3 bases, and 10 bases separated the two germline ends. Germline V gene sequence: CDR1 GTSNPN, CDR2 SVGIG (reference sequence). The CDR3 covers 13 residues. The CDR3 region has the DNA TGTGCCTGGGGGACAATCTCTAATGAAAAACTGTTTTTT. Translation: CAWGTISNEKLFF.

This chain links TRBV14 with TRBJ2-2; 8 bases agree with TRBD1. The junction had 8 bases not matched to a gene; V was cut back by 6 bases and J by 11 bases. This CDR3 comprises 13 residues. The germline V gene encodes CDR1 SGHDN and CDR2 FVKESK. The CDR3 is CASRQDRVRELFF. Written as DNA, the CDR3 is TGTGCCAGCAGACAGGACAGGGTCCGCGAGCTGTTTTTT.

The chain has TRBV27 and TRBJ1-5; no clear D. Trimming stripped 6 bases from V and 0 bases from J, with 12 bases between. Germline V gene lookup returns CDR1 MNHEY and CDR2 SMNVEV (reference sequence). The CDR3 sequence is 15 residues long. This CDR3 reads CASRLTGYSNQPQHF. The DNA of the CDR3 is TGTGCCAGCAGGTTGACGGGTTATAGCAATCAGCCCCAGCATTTT.

The CDR3 bases are TGTGCCAGCAGCTTATCTAGCGGGGGTAATAGGGAGCTGTTTTTT. Translated: CASSLSSGGNRELFF. J is TRBJ2-2 and V is TRBV7-2; TRBD2 matches 10 bases. The CDR3 runs 15 residues. With V trimmed by 2 bases and J by 9 bases, 6 bases remained unmatched. The germline V gene encodes CDR1 SGHTA and CDR2 FQGNSA.

The gene calls are TRBV28 and TRBJ1-2; D possibly corresponds to TRBD1 (5 bases). The V gene's germline CDR1 is MDHEN and CDR2 SYDVKM. Trimming took off 8 bases at V and 8 bases at J, with 24 bases between the two ends. This CDR3 contains 15 residues. The CDR3 nucleotides read TGTGCCAGCGGCCGGAGGCTTGGGGCAGGGTACGGCTACACCTTC. It codes for CASGRRLGAGYGYTF.

V gene TRBV18 combines with J gene TRBJ1-1; 7 nucleotides align to TRBD1. Germline V lookup: CDR1 KGHSH, CDR2 LQKENI. Trimming removed 5 bases from V and 1 base from J; junction bases left unmatched: 4. The CDR3 sequence is 14 residues long. CDR3 in DNA: TGTGCCAGCTCAAACAGGGACAGGAACACTGAAGCTTTCTTT. This sequence encodes CASSNRDRNTEAFF.

This clone was counted a single time. V usage is TRBV10-3 and J usage is TRBJ2-1; TRBD1 is a possible D gene (6 bases). V dropped 6 bases and J dropped 8 bases, with 14 bases sitting between them. The CDR3 has 13 residues. CDR1 and CDR2 (germline): ENHRY, SYGVKD. CDR3 in amino acids: CAISRTAPDEQFF. The CDR3 nucleotides read TGTGCCATCAGCCGGACAGCCCCGGATGAGCAGTTCTTC.

The V call is TRBV2, the J call TRBJ1-1; D is possibly TRBD1 (5 bases). V gave up 5 bases and J gave up 5 bases, with 15 bases separating them. The germline CDR1 and CDR2 sequences are SNHLY and FYNNEI. The CDR3 totals 14 residues. CDR3 residues: CASSTLAGVTEAFF. CDR3 bases: TGTGCCAGCAGTACCTTGGCGGGGGTGACTGAAGCTTTCTTT.

The CDR3 sequence is CASSGGLGGNTIYF. CDR3 coding DNA: TGTGCCAGCTCCGGGGGGCTGGGAGGAAACACCATATATTTT. The V gene is TRBV25-1, the J gene TRBJ1-3; TRBD1 is a possible D gene (6 bases). The CDR3 is made up of 14 amino acids. CDR1 is MGHDK, CDR2 SYGVNS, per germline. Trimming shortened V by 8 bases and J by 4 bases, and 15 bases separated the two germline ends.